These 30 T cell receptor beta chains came from one sample sequenced in a study of blood T cell repertoires in COVID-19. Profiled with immunoSEQ multiplex PCR; TCRdb holds only in-frame clones, not every one. The sample records approximately 100,000 clones, more than 70% being singletons. The material sequenced was peripheral blood. These receptors all come from a man aged 65 to 85 with acute or convalescent COVID-19.

The rearrangement links TRBV9 to TRBJ2-7, with D possibly being TRBD1 (5 bases). The germline gives CDR1 SGDLS, CDR2 YYNGEE. The CDR3 totals 13 residues. Trimming pared 5 bases from V and 0 bases from J, leaving 9 bases between. CDR3 sequence reads: CASSQGSSYEQYF. DNA for the CDR3: TGTGCCAGCAGTCAGGGTAGCTCCTACGAGCAGTACTTC.

The sample holds a few counts of this clone. V gene TRBV11-3 combines with J gene TRBJ2-7; 13 positions match TRBD2. The V gene end was trimmed by 5 bases and the J gene end by 3 bases; junction bases not matched to a gene: 4. CDR3 length equals 15 residues. The germline CDR1 and CDR2 sequences are SGHNT and YENEEA. CDR3 sequence (DNA): TGTGCCAGCAGCCTGCGGACTAGCGGGAGCTACGAGCAGTACTTC. Its translation: CASSLRTSGSYEQYF.

V is TRBV2 and J is TRBJ1-1, with 11 bases matching TRBD1. Germline assignment: CDR1 SNHLY and CDR2 FYNNEI. J was trimmed by 3 bases and V by 7 bases; bases with no gene match: 7. This CDR3 contains 15 residues. The DNA of the CDR3 is TGTGCCAGCACTGGACAGGGGGCTAGGGACACTGAAGCTTTCTTT. Its protein is CASTGQGARDTEAFF.

This clone has a handful of counts. CDR3 in DNA: TGTGCCAGGGGGGAGGGTTGGTATAATTCACCCCTCCACTTT. Its protein is CARGEGWYNSPLHF. The V call is TRBV6-5, the J call TRBJ1-6, with D perhaps matching TRBD1 (5 bases). The germline V and J ends were trimmed by 9 bases and 4 bases, with 13 bases remaining between them. CDR1 and CDR2 from the germline V gene are MNHEY and SVGAGI. This CDR3 spans 14 amino acids.

The J gene is TRBJ2-5, the V gene TRBV9, with 8 bases that match TRBD2. The trim removed 4 bases at V and 5 bases at J, leaving 7 bases unmatched. Germline CDR1 and CDR2: SGDLS and YYNGEE. The CDR3 extends over 14 amino acids. The CDR3 nucleotides are TGTGCCAGCAGCCCCTGGGTAGCGGGGGAGACCCAGTACTTC. It codes for CASSPWVAGETQYF. The full variable domain, with the rest looked up from reference TRBV9 and TRBJ2-5, is DSGVTQTPKHLITATGQRVTLRCSPRSGDLSVYWYQQSLDQGLQFLIQYYNGEERAKGNILERFSAQQFPDLHSELNLSSLELGDSALYFCASSPWVAGETQYFGPGTRLLVL.

The chain joins TRBV2 to TRBJ1-1; weak D call: TRBD1 (6 bases). The CDR3 has 14 residues. V lost 6 bases, J lost 7 bases, and 18 bases lay in between. Looked up from germline, CDR1 is SNHLY and CDR2 is FYNNEI. The CDR3 bases are TGTGCCAGCAGCCTGATTGGGGGCAGGGATGAAGCTTTCTTT. Its protein product is CASSLIGGRDEAFF.

The J gene is TRBJ2-5, the V gene TRBV3-1 (or the pseudogene TRBV3-2); 8 nucleotides match TRBD2. The length of the CDR3 is 15 residues. Germline assignment: CDR1 LGHDT and CDR2 YNNKEL (reference sequence). With 1 base clipped from V and 7 bases from J, the junction kept 8 bases outside the gene matches. Here the CDR3 reads CASSQGHSAGATQYF. Written as DNA, the CDR3 is TGTGCCAGCAGCCAAGGCCATTCAGCGGGAGCGACCCAGTACTTC.

The V gene is TRBV5-1, the J gene TRBJ1-3; D unresolved. Trimming removed 3 bases from V and 3 bases from J, with 19 bases in between. The CDR3 consists of 17 residues. Per germline, CDR1 SGHRS and CDR2 YFSETQ. This chain's CDR3 is CASSSRTGNLFGNTIYF. CDR3 nucleotides: TGCGCCAGCAGCTCCCGAACCGGGAACCTCTTTGGAAACACCATATATTTT. Full variable domain (remainder filled in from reference TRBV5-1 and TRBJ1-3): KAGVTQTPRYLIKTRGQQVTLSCSPISGHRSVSWYQQTPGQGLQFLFEYFSETQRNKGNFPGRFSGRQFSNSRSEMNVSTLELGDSALYLCASSSRTGNLFGNTIYFGEGSWLTVV.

The chain joins TRBV6-2 or TRBV6-3 to TRBJ2-4; 9 nucleotides match TRBD2. The CDR3 length is 17 residues. Germline V lookup: CDR1 MNHEY, CDR2 SVGEGT. Trimming took 5 bases from V and 0 from J; bases not matched to a gene: 8. The CDR3 spells CASSLPLAGLAKNIQYF. The DNA of the CDR3 is TGTGCCAGCAGTCTCCCCCTAGCGGGGCTAGCCAAAAACATTCAGTACTTC.

The rearrangement uses TRBV11-2 and TRBJ2-5; D remains ambiguous. The CDR3 consists of 12 residues. With 0 bases removed from V and 5 bases from J, the gap between germline ends came to 4 bases. CDR1 and CDR2 from the germline V gene are SGHAT and FQNNGV. The CDR3 protein is CASSLDGETQYF. In DNA form, the CDR3 reads TGTGCCAGCAGCTTAGATGGCGAGACCCAGTACTTC.

In DNA, the CDR3 is TGTGCCTGGAGTCTGGCCGGGGGCAATCAGCCCCAGCATTTT. It yields the protein CAWSLAGGNQPQHF. The rearrangement uses TRBV30 and TRBJ1-5; D remains ambiguous. With 2 bases removed from V and 2 bases from J, the gap between germline ends came to 10 bases. Germline CDR1 is GTSNPN and CDR2 is SVGIG (reference sequence). CDR3 length: 14 residues.

The V and J genes are TRBV30 and TRBJ1-1; D call uncertain. The V and J ends lost 0 bases and 1 base respectively, with 15 bases between them. Germline lookup yields CDR1 GTSNPN and CDR2 SVGIG (reference sequence). The CDR3 contains 16 residues. CDR3 amino acids: CAWSVFSGRSNTEAFF. The CDR3 bases are TGTGCCTGGAGTGTCTTCTCCGGGAGATCGAACACTGAAGCTTTCTTT.

The chain recombines TRBV5-1 with TRBJ2-1, with 9 bases that match TRBD2. After removal of 0 bases from V and 2 bases from J, the junction contained 0 bases not matched to a gene. This CDR3 region has 15 residues. The V gene's germline CDR1 is SGHRS and CDR2 YFSETQ. Here the CDR3 reads CASSLVAGAYNEQFF. The CDR3, as DNA: TGCGCCAGCAGCTTGGTAGCGGGGGCCTACAATGAGCAGTTCTTC.

CDR3 amino acids: CASSADRAGEKLFF. The DNA for the CDR3 is TGTGCCAGCAGCGCGGACAGGGCGGGAGAAAAACTGTTTTTT. The J gene is TRBJ1-4, the V gene TRBV5-5; 8 nucleotides line up with TRBD1. The ends lost 4 bases at V and 8 bases at J; junction bases unmatched: 7. This CDR3 comprises 14 residues. Germline CDR1 is SGHKS and CDR2 is YYEKEE (reference sequence).

In its sample, this clone was seen a few times. The chain carries TRBV3-1 (or the pseudogene TRBV3-2) and TRBJ1-2; 7 bases are a match to TRBD1. V was clipped by 3 bases and J by 6 bases; unmatched bases: 7. CDR1 is LGHDT and CDR2 is YNNKEL in the germline V gene (reference sequence). The CDR3 has 14 residues. Written as DNA, the CDR3 is TGTGCCAGCAGCCAGGCGGACAGGAAAAATGGCTACACCTTC. Translation: CASSQADRKNGYTF.

In this sample, this clone turned up a few times. The V call is TRBV7-8, the J call TRBJ2-1; 16 nucleotides align to TRBD2. V dropped 4 bases and J dropped 0; count of bases not matched to a gene: 9. CDR3 length equals 20 residues. The germline V gene encodes CDR1 SGHVS and CDR2 FQNEAQ. The CDR3 sequence: CASSSAPGLAGGFSYNEQFF. In nucleotides, the CDR3 is TGTGCCAGCAGCTCCGCTCCGGGACTAGCGGGAGGGTTCTCCTACAATGAGCAGTTCTTC.

The V gene is TRBV11-1, the J gene TRBJ2-7; 9 bases line up with TRBD1. The germline V gene has CDR1 SGHAT and CDR2 FQDESV (reference sequence). The V and J ends lost 4 bases and 4 bases, in that order; junction bases with no gene match: 8. CDR3 size: 15 residues. DNA of the CDR3: TGTGCCAGCAGCTCGGGGACAGGGAGGATTTACGAGCAGTACTTC. Translated, it gives CASSSGTGRIYEQYF. Looking up the rest from reference TRBV11-1 and TRBJ2-7 gives the full variable domain: EAEVAQSPRYKITEKSQAVAFWCDPISGHATLYWYRQILGQGPELLVQFQDESVVDDSQLPKDRFSAERLKGVDSTLKIQPAELGDSAMYLCASSSGTGRIYEQYFGPGTRLTVT.

The V gene is TRBV24-1, the J gene TRBJ2-5, with D perhaps TRBD1 (5 bases). V was trimmed by 2 bases and J by 0 bases, leaving 18 bases between them. This CDR3 has 18 residues. The germline V gene has CDR1 KGHDR and CDR2 SFDVKD. The chain's CDR3 is CATSDSPADRVYQETQYF. The CDR3 DNA sequence: TGTGCCACCAGTGATTCCCCGGCTGACAGAGTGTACCAAGAGACCCAGTACTTC.

J is TRBJ2-5 and V is TRBV5-1; 11 bases match TRBD2. The CDR3 runs to 16 residues. Germline V gives CDR1 SGHRS, CDR2 YFSETQ. V was pared by 0 bases and J by 4 bases, with 5 bases of the junction left unmatched. The CDR3 bases are TGCGCCAGCAGCTTGGTAACTAGCGGGAGTGGAGAGACCCAGTACTTC. Protein: CASSLVTSGSGETQYF.

This sequence joins TRBV2 and TRBJ2-2; D is perhaps TRBD2 (5 bases). This CDR3 is built from 16 residues. Germline values: CDR1 SNHLY, CDR2 FYNNEI. CDR3 sequence (DNA): TGTGCGATAACCTTGGCGCGGGTTACGAACACCGGGGAGCTGTTTTTT. Translating gives CAITLARVTNTGELFF.

This chain connects TRBV7-2 to TRBJ1-1, with TRBD1 matching over 7 bases. The germline V gene encodes CDR1 SGHTA and CDR2 FQGNSA. The CDR3 runs to 15 residues. V lost 6 bases, J lost 3 bases, and 10 bases stayed unmatched. The CDR3 sequence: CASSLFQGVDTEAFF. The DNA for the CDR3 is TGTGCCAGCAGTCTGTTCCAGGGGGTGGACACTGAAGCTTTCTTT.

The rearrangement uses TRBV10-3 and TRBJ2-5; a weak D match, TRBD1 (6 bases). CDR1 ENHRY and CDR2 SYGVKD come from the germline V gene. V lost 5 bases to trimming and J lost 2 bases, with 9 bases between them. This CDR3 is 13 amino acids long. CDR3 loop: CAISTGSQETQYF. DNA of the CDR3: TGTGCCATCAGTACAGGGTCACAAGAGACCCAGTACTTC.

The J gene is TRBJ2-2, the V gene TRBV27, with TRBD2 matching 12 bases. Germline-derived CDR1 and CDR2 are MNHEY and SMNVEV (reference sequence). The CDR3 length is 20 residues. V shed 1 base and J 5 bases; nucleotides not matched to a gene: 14. CDR3 loop: CASSLYRRGLTSGRTGELFF. The CDR3 DNA follows: TGTGCCAGCAGTTTATATCGCAGGGGGCTAACTAGCGGGAGGACCGGGGAGCTGTTTTTT.

This clone was seen a handful of times. The V and J genes are TRBV7-2 and TRBJ2-5; D is possibly TRBD2 (5 bases). The CDR3 covers 13 residues. The ends were cut back, 4 bases at V and 4 bases at J, with 10 bases in the middle. Germline values: CDR1 SGHTA, CDR2 FQGNSA. The CDR3 reads CASSSLRGETQYF. The CDR3 bases are TGTGCCAGCAGCTCGTTACGGGGAGAGACCCAGTACTTC.

V gene TRBV2 combines with J gene TRBJ1-5; 7 nucleotides line up with TRBD1. CDR1 is SNHLY, CDR2 FYNNEI, per germline. The CDR3 covers 16 residues. V gave up 8 bases and J gave up 0 bases; unmatched junction bases: 10. The CDR3 sequence is CASHPGDRVSNQPQHF. The CDR3 DNA reads TGTGCCAGCCATCCCGGAGACAGGGTTAGCAATCAGCCCCAGCATTTT.

The chain couples TRBV24-1 to TRBJ1-2; maybe TRBD1 (6 bases). With 5 bases removed from V and 4 bases from J, the gap between germline ends came to 10 bases. CDR3 length equals 13 residues. CDR1 and CDR2 (germline): KGHDR, SFDVKD. The CDR3 DNA sequence: TGTGCCACCAGTGCGGACAGATCCTATGGCTACACCTTC. The encoded protein is CATSADRSYGYTF.

This sequence joins TRBV6-2 or TRBV6-3 and TRBJ1-5; TRBD1 aligns across 7 bases. Losses at the gene ends were 5 bases for V and 6 bases for J; bases not matched to a gene: 10. The CDR3 is 15 residues long. Germline CDR1 and CDR2: MNHEY and SVGEGT. The CDR3: CASSQFTGVGQPQHF. The CDR3 DNA reads TGTGCCAGCAGTCAGTTTACAGGGGTTGGTCAGCCCCAGCATTTT.

The gene calls are TRBV3-1 (or the pseudogene TRBV3-2) and TRBJ2-2; 9 nucleotides line up with TRBD2. The CDR3 is 17 amino acids. Germline V gene sequence: CDR1 LGHDT, CDR2 YNNKEL (reference sequence). The trim removed 4 bases at V and 2 bases at J, leaving 8 bases unmatched. CDR3 bases: TGTGCCAGCAGCCTACTCCGACTAGCGGTTAACACCGGGGAGCTGTTTTTT. Its translation is CASSLLRLAVNTGELFF.

CDR3 amino acids: CASSLVAGGNTEAFF. CDR3 DNA sequence: TGTGCCAGCAGCTTAGTCGCAGGGGGGAACACTGAAGCTTTCTTT. The chain is built from TRBV7-2 and TRBJ1-1; TRBD1 aligns across 7 bases. Germline V CDR1 and CDR2: SGHTA, FQGNSA. V shed 1 base and J 1 base; nucleotides not matched to a gene: 3. This CDR3 spans 15 amino acids. Supplemented by reference TRBV7-2 and TRBJ1-1, the full variable domain reads GAGVSQSPSNKVTEKGKDVELRCDPISGHTALYWYRQSLGQGLEFLIYFQGNSAPDKSGLPSDRFSAERTGGSVSTLTIQRTQQEDSAVYLCASSLVAGGNTEAFFGQGTRLTVV.

The V and J genes are TRBV3-1 (or the pseudogene TRBV3-2) and TRBJ1-3, with 7 positions matching TRBD1. The CDR3 has 15 residues. With V trimmed by 4 bases and J by 3 bases, 6 bases remained unmatched. CDR1 and CDR2 from the germline V gene are LGHDT and YNNKEL (reference sequence). This CDR3 reads CASSRKGAHGNTIYF. The CDR3, as DNA: TGTGCCAGCAGCCGAAAGGGGGCGCATGGAAACACCATATATTTT.